The rows below give T cell receptor beta chains drawn from one sample of a study of identical twins. Using its own MiXCR run on the 5' RACE reads, TCRdb lists one record per CDR3 protein. The data hold roughly 1.6 million distinct CDR3 sequences, with around 29% observed a single time. The sample comprised cord blood. The receptors shown here come from a newborn girl in good health. CDR3s include the opening cysteine and the closing phenylalanine or tryptophan. A D gene is named only where the DNA matches it firmly. Where a row states a size, it is once, few, many or the class of an expanded clone; other rows omit it.

V gene	D gene	J gene	CDR3 length	clone size	CDR3 protein	CDR3 DNA
TRBV9	-	TRBJ2-1	12	once	CASSGLLGEQFF	TGTGCCAGCAGCGGACTCCTCGGTGAGCAGTTCTTC
TRBV6-6	TRBD1	TRBJ1-5	13	-	CASSHGTGKSQHF	TGTGCCAGCAGTCACGGGACAGGGAAATCCCAGCATTTT
TRBV2	-	TRBJ2-1	15	few	CASSVGQNSYNEQFF	TGTGCCAGCAGTGTCGGACAAAACTCCTACAATGAGCAGTTCTTC
TRBV3-1	TRBD2	TRBJ2-4	19	-	CASSHTTSGTRVTKTIQYF	TGTGCCAGCAGCCACACGACTAGCGGGACTCGGGTAACCAAAACCATTCAGTACTTC
TRBV5-6	-	TRBJ2-7	13	-	CASSTSGLYEQYF	TGTGCCAGCAGTACCTCGGGACTCTACGAGCAGTACTTC
TRBV5-1	-	TRBJ2-5	14	few	CASSLGQAIETQYF	TGCGCCAGCAGCTTGGGGCAAGCGATAGAGACCCAGTACTTC
TRBV27	TRBD1	TRBJ1-2	16	few	CASSFGRQGSTYGYTF	TGTGCCAGCAGTTTCGGGAGACAGGGTTCCACTTATGGCTACACCTTC
TRBV28	TRBD2	TRBJ2-7	15	few	CASSSSGLAPYEQYF	TGTGCCAGCAGTTCCTCCGGACTAGCCCCTTACGAGCAGTACTTC
TRBV2	-	TRBJ2-1	13	few	CASFTPTYNEQFF	TGTGCCAGCTTCACACCTACCTACAATGAGCAGTTCTTC
TRBV20-1	TRBD2	TRBJ2-7	14	few	CSASSGRLSYEQYF	TGCAGTGCTAGTAGCGGGAGGTTGTCGTACGAGCAGTACTTC
TRBV27	TRBD2	TRBJ2-7	14	many	CATRKAGSSYEQYF	TGTGCCACCCGAAAAGCGGGATCATCCTACGAGCAGTACTTC
TRBV25-1	-	TRBJ2-3	15	few	CASSVRVGSTDTQYF	TGTGCCAGCAGTGTACGAGTCGGGAGTACGGATACGCAGTATTTT
TRBV27	-	TRBJ2-7	13	few	CASSPGGAHEQYF	TGTGCCAGCAGTCCCGGTGGGGCCCACGAGCAGTACTTC
TRBV11-2	-	TRBJ2-1	14	few	CASSLDRDNNEQFF	TGTGCCAGCAGCTTAGACCGGGACAACAATGAGCAGTTCTTC
TRBV20-1	-	TRBJ1-5	15	-	CSAGTPDRRYQPQHF	TGCAGTGCTGGCACACCCGACAGGAGATATCAGCCCCAGCATTTT
TRBV6-1	TRBD1	TRBJ2-1	16	-	CASSDHGRQGYNEQFF	TGTGCCAGCAGTGACCACGGGAGACAGGGGTACAATGAGCAGTTCTTC
TRBV25-1	-	TRBJ2-1	13	-	CASTENLRDEQFF	TGTGCCAGCACTGAAAATCTTCGGGATGAGCAGTTCTTC
TRBV5-1	TRBD2	TRBJ2-2	14	-	CASSVLAPTGELFF	TGCGCCAGCAGCGTACTAGCGCCGACCGGGGAGCTGTTTTTT
TRBV6-5	TRBD1	TRBJ1-4	15	many	CASSRQTGGSEKLFF	TGTGCCAGCAGTCGACAGACAGGGGGGAGCGAAAAACTGTTTTTT
TRBV6-2/TRBV6-3	TRBD2	TRBJ2-5	18	once	CASSYGTLAKIGRETQYF	TGTGCCAGCAGTTACGGCACACTAGCGAAGATAGGTCGGGAGACCCAGTACTTC
TRBV6-1	-	TRBJ1-3	16	-	CASSPPGPSSGNTIYF	TGTGCCAGCAGTCCCCCCGGACCTAGCTCTGGAAACACCATATATTTT
TRBV28	TRBD1	TRBJ2-1	15	few	CASTNPGQGANEQFF	TGTGCCAGCACTAATCCGGGACAGGGAGCCAATGAGCAGTTCTTC
TRBV2	-	TRBJ1-5	14	few	CASRAGYSNQPQHF	TGTGCCAGCAGGGCCGGGTATAGCAATCAGCCCCAGCATTTT
TRBV5-1	-	TRBJ2-1	15	-	CASSLSKPSYNEQFF	TGCGCCAGCAGCTTGAGCAAGCCCTCCTACAATGAGCAGTTCTTC
TRBV28	-	TRBJ2-7	14	many	CASSLSGGTYEQYF	TGTGCCAGCAGTTTATCTGGGGGGACCTACGAGCAGTACTTC
TRBV18	-	TRBJ2-1	15	few	CASSPTFRSYNEQFF	TGTGCCAGCTCACCTACCTTCCGCTCCTACAATGAGCAGTTCTTC
TRBV4-2	TRBD2	TRBJ2-7	17	-	CASSQGLAGALIDEQYF	TGTGCCAGCAGCCAAGGACTAGCGGGGGCCCTAATAGACGAGCAGTACTTC
TRBV3-1	-	TRBJ2-4	14	-	CASSQVSTSNIQYF	TGTGCCAGCAGCCAAGTTTCTACTAGTAACATTCAGTACTTC
TRBV20-1	TRBD1	TRBJ1-2	16	-	CSAPKTGGSFNYGYTF	TGCAGTGCCCCGAAGACAGGGGGATCTTTCAACTATGGCTACACCTTC
TRBV12-3/TRBV12-4	-	TRBJ1-1	16	-	CASSSSYRDKEGIAFF	TGTGCCAGCAGTTCCTCCTACCGAGACAAGGAGGGAATAGCTTTCTTT
TRBV23-1	-	TRBJ2-7	16	-	CASSQSKRTGAYEQYF	TGCGCCAGCAGTCAATCTAAAAGGACGGGGGCCTACGAGCAGTACTTC
TRBV4-1	-	TRBJ2-7	18	-	CASSQDPPTSSPPYEQYF	TGCGCCAGCAGCCAAGATCCCCCCACTAGTTCCCCACCCTACGAGCAGTACTTC
TRBV20-1	-	TRBJ2-1	14	-	CSARPGPANNEQFF	TGCAGTGCTAGACCGGGACCAGCTAACAATGAGCAGTTCTTC
TRBV6-6	TRBD2	TRBJ2-4	17	few	CASSKLGLPRAKNIQYF	TGTGCCAGCAGCAAGCTGGGACTACCCCGAGCCAAAAACATTCAGTACTTC
TRBV10-3	-	TRBJ2-5	13	many	CAISESPSETQYF	TGTGCCATCAGTGAATCTCCTTCAGAGACCCAGTACTTC
TRBV2	-	TRBJ1-5	15	-	CATSGQRGGNQSQHF	TGTGCCACCTCGGGTCAGCGGGGCGGCAATCAGTCCCAGCATTTT
TRBV10-3	-	TRBJ2-3	14	few	CATSATRVSDTQYF	TGTGCCACCTCGGCAACAAGGGTCTCAGATACGCAGTATTTT
TRBV29-1	-	TRBJ2-1	14	few	CSVDGSGRYNEQFF	TGCAGCGTTGATGGGTCAGGGAGGTACAATGAGCAGTTCTTC
TRBV12-3/TRBV12-4	TRBD1	TRBJ2-5	15	-	CASSDLTGGGKTQYF	TGTGCCAGCAGCGACTTGACAGGGGGGGGAAAGACCCAGTACTTC
TRBV7-6	TRBD1	TRBJ1-4	15	-	CASSSPTGVWEKLFF	TGTGCCAGCAGCTCGCCGACAGGGGTTTGGGAAAAACTGTTTTTT
TRBV27	TRBD2	TRBJ2-5	15	-	CASRERTSAWETQYF	TGTGCCAGCAGGGAACGGACTAGTGCCTGGGAGACCCAGTACTTC
TRBV7-9	-	TRBJ1-5	16	-	CASSLDGPGGNQPQHF	TGTGCCAGCAGCTTAGATGGTCCAGGGGGCAATCAGCCCCAGCATTTT
TRBV9	-	TRBJ2-7	14	few	CASSPDGGFYEQYF	TGTGCCAGCAGCCCCGACGGGGGCTTCTACGAGCAGTACTTC
TRBV27	TRBD1	TRBJ2-5	14	few	CASRRTGRTETQYF	TGTGCCAGCCGCAGGACAGGGCGGACAGAGACCCAGTACTTC
TRBV20-1	-	TRBJ1-5	14	-	CSARAQRGIQPQHF	TGCAGTGCTAGAGCTCAACGGGGAATTCAGCCCCAGCATTTT
TRBV20-1	-	TRBJ2-7	13	few	CSARDGRVYEQYF	TGCAGTGCTAGAGACGGCAGGGTCTACGAGCAGTACTTC
TRBV5-1	TRBD2	TRBJ2-3	17	-	CASSLGRLAAGTDTQYF	TGCGCCAGCAGCTTGGGGAGACTAGCGGCGGGCACAGATACGCAGTATTTT
TRBV6-6	TRBD1	TRBJ1-1	15	-	CANSSLDGQGTEAFF	TGTGCCAACAGTTCCCTAGATGGACAGGGCACTGAAGCTTTCTTT
TRBV28	TRBD1	TRBJ2-3	15	-	CASRLGTGDLDTQYF	TGTGCCAGCCGTTTGGGGACAGGGGACCTAGATACGCAGTATTTT
TRBV12-3/TRBV12-4	-	TRBJ2-3	13	few	CATRWGSTDTQYF	TGTGCCACCCGGTGGGGCAGCACAGATACGCAGTATTTT
TRBV20-1	TRBD2	TRBJ2-3	18	once	CSARGETSSDLATDTQYF	TGCAGTGCTAGGGGGGAGACTAGCAGCGACCTTGCCACAGATACGCAGTATTTT
TRBV10-3	TRBD2	TRBJ2-7	14	-	CAIRAAGGTYEQYF	TGTGCCATCAGGGCAGCGGGGGGAACCTACGAGCAGTACTTC
TRBV3-1	-	TRBJ1-6	16	-	CASSQNPVVNNSPLHF	TGTGCCAGCAGCCAAAATCCCGTCGTAAATAATTCACCCCTCCACTTT
TRBV19	-	TRBJ1-5	17	few	CASSNLRGRHSNQPQHF	TGTGCCAGTAGTAATCTAAGAGGACGCCATAGCAATCAGCCCCAGCATTTT
TRBV11-2	TRBD2	TRBJ2-7	13	few	CASSLGGEREQYF	TGTGCCAGCAGTCTCGGGGGGGAACGGGAGCAGTACTTC
TRBV12-3/TRBV12-4	-	TRBJ2-5	16	few	CASSLSQGRMGETQYF	TGTGCCAGCAGTTTATCCCAAGGGAGAATGGGAGAGACCCAGTACTTC
TRBV20-1	-	TRBJ1-1	14	-	CSAPREGTNTEAFF	TGCAGTGCCCCCCGGGAAGGGACTAACACTGAAGCTTTCTTT